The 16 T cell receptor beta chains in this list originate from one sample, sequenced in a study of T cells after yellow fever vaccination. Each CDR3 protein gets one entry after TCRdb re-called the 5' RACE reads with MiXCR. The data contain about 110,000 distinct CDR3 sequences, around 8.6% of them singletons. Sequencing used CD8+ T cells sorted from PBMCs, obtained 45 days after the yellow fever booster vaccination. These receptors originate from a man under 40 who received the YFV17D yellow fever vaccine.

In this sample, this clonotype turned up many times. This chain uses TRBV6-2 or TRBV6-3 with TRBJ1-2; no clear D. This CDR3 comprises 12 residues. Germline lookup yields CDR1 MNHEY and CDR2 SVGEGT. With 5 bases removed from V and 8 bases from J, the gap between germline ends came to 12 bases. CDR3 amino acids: CASSAPTGGYTF. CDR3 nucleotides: TGTGCCAGCAGTGCCCCGACGGGAGGCTACACCTTC.

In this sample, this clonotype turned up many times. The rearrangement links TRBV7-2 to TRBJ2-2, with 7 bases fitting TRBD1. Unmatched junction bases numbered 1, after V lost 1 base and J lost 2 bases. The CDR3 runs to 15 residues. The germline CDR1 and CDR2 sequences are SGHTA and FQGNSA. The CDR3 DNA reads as TGTGCCAGCAGCTTAGTAGGGGGCAACACCGGGGAGCTGTTTTTT. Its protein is CASSLVGGNTGELFF.

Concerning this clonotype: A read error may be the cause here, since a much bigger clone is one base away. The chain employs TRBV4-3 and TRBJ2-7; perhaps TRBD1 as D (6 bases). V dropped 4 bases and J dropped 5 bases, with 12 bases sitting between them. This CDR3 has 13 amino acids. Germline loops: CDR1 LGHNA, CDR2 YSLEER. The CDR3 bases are TGCGCCAGCAGCCCACCAGAGGGGGACGAGCAGTACTTC. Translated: CASSPPEGDEQYF.

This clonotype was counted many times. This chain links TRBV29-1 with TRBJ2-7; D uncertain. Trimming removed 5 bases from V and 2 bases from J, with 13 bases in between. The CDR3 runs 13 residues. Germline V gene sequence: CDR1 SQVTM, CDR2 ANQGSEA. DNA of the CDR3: TGCAGCGTTTCTCCGGAGCCCACCTACGAGCAGTACTTC. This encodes CSVSPEPTYEQYF.

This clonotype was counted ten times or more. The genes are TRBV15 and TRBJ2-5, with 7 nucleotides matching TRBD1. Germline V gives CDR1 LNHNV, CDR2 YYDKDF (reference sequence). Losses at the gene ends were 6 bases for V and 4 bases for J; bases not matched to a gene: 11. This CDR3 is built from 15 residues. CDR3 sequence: CATRGNGDSRETQYF. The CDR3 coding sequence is TGTGCCACCAGGGGGAACGGGGACAGCAGAGAGACCCAGTACTTC.

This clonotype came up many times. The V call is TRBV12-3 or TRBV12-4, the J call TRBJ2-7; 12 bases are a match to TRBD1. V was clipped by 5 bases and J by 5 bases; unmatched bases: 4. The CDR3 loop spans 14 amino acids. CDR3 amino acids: CASSRDRGPNEQYF. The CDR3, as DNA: TGTGCCAGCAGTCGGGACAGGGGGCCCAACGAGCAGTACTTC.

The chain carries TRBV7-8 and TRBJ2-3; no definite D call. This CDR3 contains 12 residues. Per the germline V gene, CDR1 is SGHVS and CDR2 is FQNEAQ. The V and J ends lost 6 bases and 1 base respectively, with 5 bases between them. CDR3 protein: CASRRGTDTQYF. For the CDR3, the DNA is TGTGCCAGCAGACGGGGCACAGATACGCAGTATTTT.

CDR3 in DNA: TGCAGTGCTAGAGACCTAGCGGGAGGGCCAGATACGCAGTATTTT. It yields the protein CSARDLAGGPDTQYF. The chain uses TRBV20-1 and TRBJ2-3; 12 bases are a match to TRBD2. The CDR3 covers 15 residues. Germline V gene data show CDR1 as DFQATT and CDR2 as SNEGSKA (reference sequence). V gave up 0 bases and J gave up 4 bases; unmatched junction bases: 2.

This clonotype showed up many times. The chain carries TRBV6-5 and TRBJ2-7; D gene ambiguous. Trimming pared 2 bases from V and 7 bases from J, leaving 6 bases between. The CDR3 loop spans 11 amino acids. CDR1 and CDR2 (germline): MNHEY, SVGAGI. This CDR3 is CASSYLEEQYF. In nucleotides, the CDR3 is TGTGCCAGCAGTTACCTAGAGGAGCAGTACTTC.

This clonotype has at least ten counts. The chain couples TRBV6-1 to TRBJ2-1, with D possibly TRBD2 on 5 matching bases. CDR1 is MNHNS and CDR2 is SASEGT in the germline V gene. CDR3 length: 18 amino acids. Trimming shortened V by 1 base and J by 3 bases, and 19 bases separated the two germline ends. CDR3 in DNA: TGTGCCAGCAGTGAAGGAGTCGCTAGCTACTCCCTCTACAATGAGCAGTTCTTC. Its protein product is CASSEGVASYSLYNEQFF.

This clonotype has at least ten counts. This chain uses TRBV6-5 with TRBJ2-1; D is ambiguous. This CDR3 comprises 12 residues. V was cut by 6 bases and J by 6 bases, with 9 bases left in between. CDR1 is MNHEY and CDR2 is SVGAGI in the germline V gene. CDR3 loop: CASRSFANEQFF. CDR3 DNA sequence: TGTGCCAGCAGAAGCTTCGCCAATGAGCAGTTCTTC.

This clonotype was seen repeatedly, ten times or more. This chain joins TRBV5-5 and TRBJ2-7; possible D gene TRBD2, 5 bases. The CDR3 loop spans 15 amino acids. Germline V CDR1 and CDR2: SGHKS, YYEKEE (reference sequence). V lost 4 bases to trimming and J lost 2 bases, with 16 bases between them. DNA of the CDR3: TGTGCCAGCAGCCCCTTGAATGAGGGCCCCTACGAGCAGTACTTC. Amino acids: CASSPLNEGPYEQYF. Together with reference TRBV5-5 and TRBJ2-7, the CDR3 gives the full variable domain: DAGVTQSPTHLIKTRGQQVTLRCSPISGHKSVSWYQQVLGQGPQFIFQYYEKEERGRGNFPDRFSARQFPNYSSELNVNALLLGDSALYLCASSPLNEGPYEQYFGPGTRLTVT.

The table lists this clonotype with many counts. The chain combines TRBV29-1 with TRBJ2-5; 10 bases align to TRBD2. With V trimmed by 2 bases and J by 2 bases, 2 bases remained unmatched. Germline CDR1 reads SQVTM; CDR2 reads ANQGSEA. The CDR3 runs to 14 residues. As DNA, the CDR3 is TGCAGCGTTGAAACAGCGGGAGGGCAAGAGACCCAGTACTTC. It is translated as CSVETAGGQETQYF.

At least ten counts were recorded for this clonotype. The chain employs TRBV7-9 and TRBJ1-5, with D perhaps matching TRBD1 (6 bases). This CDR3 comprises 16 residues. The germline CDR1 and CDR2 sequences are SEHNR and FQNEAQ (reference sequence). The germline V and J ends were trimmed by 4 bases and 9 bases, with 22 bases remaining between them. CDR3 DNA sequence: TGTGCCAGCAGCTCCGGGGGTTACACAGGGCTATCGCCCCAGCATTTT. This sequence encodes CASSSGGYTGLSPQHF.

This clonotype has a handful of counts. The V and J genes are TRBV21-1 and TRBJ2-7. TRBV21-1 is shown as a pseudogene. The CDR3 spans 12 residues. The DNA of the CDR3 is TGTGCCGGCCGCCCAACCTCCTACGAGCAGTACTTC. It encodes CAGRPTSYEQYF.

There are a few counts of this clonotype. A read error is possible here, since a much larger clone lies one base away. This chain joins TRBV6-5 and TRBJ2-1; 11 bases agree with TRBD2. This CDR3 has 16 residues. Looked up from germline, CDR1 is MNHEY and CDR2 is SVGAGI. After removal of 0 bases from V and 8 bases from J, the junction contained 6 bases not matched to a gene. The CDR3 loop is CASSYSPSGRCDEQFF. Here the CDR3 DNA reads TGTGCCAGCAGTTACTCTCCTAGCGGGAGGTGTGATGAGCAGTTCTTC.